This T cell receptor beta chain was recorded in a study of blood T cell repertoires in COVID-19 (dated by TCRdb to about 2020). Background for the entire study: Samples covering the acute and convalescent phases of COVID-19 were provided by collaborators in the United States, Italy and Spain. The prospective study material was composed of cDNA or gDNA derived from T cells, B-cell-depleted T cells, or PBMCs. Deeply sampled blood TCRbeta repertoires from subjects exposed to, actively infected with, or recovered from COVID-19 were included in the dataset. The repertoires were released in a freely available public database meant as a resource for research on the immune response to SARS-CoV-2. Samples came from the ongoing ImmuneRACE study (first 160 participants) plus 1,254 subjects from 6 global collaborators. Sample metadata almost always included a de-identified subject ID, COVID-19 status, age in years and sex. Where available, HLA class I and class II types were obtained from metadata supplied by the sample provider rather than from assay-based typing. Study-level results and caveats: The quantity of clinical and demographic metadata differed by source and by participant and was supplied without curation.

About this clone itself: Its cognate antigen has yet to be identified. It has no much larger one-base neighbor in the sample; base qualities were not kept.

Whole blood was collected in K2EDTA tubes by collaborating institutions according to the institutions' own protocols. Collaborator samples were shipped for TCRbeta analysis as frozen whole blood, isolated PBMCs, or DNA extracted from either sample type. CDR1 is given as MNHEY and CDR2 as SVGAGI, both from the germline V gene. The CDR3 goes from the cysteine to the phenylalanine over 16 residues. Only CDR3 DNA remains: 48 bases, in frame from the first base. Trimming at the junction amounts to 4 bases on V and 6 bases on J, and the germline ends lie 20 bases apart. TCRbeta CDR3 regions were amplified from genomic DNA using the immunoSEQ Assay, a bias-controlled multiplex PCR. In the original analysis: The number of nucleated cells in each sample was estimated from the amplification of reference gene primers within the assay. Sequence reads were collapsed and filtered to measure the absolute abundance of every unique TCRbeta CDR3 rearrangement. For each sample, productive Simpson clonality was calculated as the square root of Simpson's diversity index across productive rearrangements. TCRdb holds this immuneACCESS table with in-frame rearrangements only. Some clones are missing; in checked studies, unresolved V genes explain under half, and the rest has no known cause. The V and J calls and clone size are taken from that table; D and trimming were inferred from the DNA. In this sample the table shows about 250,000 clones, 85% of which occur a single time. The ten largest clones add up to roughly 4.6% of the sample.

The V and J genes are TRBV6-5 and TRBJ2-3; possibly the D gene is TRBD2, per 5 matching bases. The sequence was obtained from a man aged 50 to 60 with active or convalescent COVID-19. Sequenced input: peripheral blood. The CDR3 sequence is CASSSLGRAGGDTQYF. The DNA sequence follows: TGTGCCAGCAGTTCCCTTGGGCGGGCGGGTGGCGATACGCAGTATTTT.